This entry lists 6 T cell receptor beta chains sequenced from one sample in a study of T-cell reconstitution after alpha-beta-depleted transplantation in children. Library preparation (for TCRbeta) was performed with unique molecular identifiers. MiXCR, applied by TCRdb to the PCR reads, yields one record per CDR3 protein. The sample shows approximately 270,000 distinct CDR3 sequences, more than 9% of them seen only once. Sequenced material: PBMCs from the stem cell graft donor, taken from the stem cell graft. Receptors originate from a human donor who donated a stem cell graft to a child with SCID.

As for this clonotype: A single base separates this from a much larger clone, so it may be a read error. This chain joins TRBV15 and TRBJ2-5; D possibly corresponds to TRBD1 (5 bases). The CDR3 is 14 amino acids. The germline V gene has CDR1 LNHNV and CDR2 YYDKDF (reference sequence). CDR3 region: CATTFDRPQETKYF. In DNA, the CDR3 is TGTGCCACCACGTTCGACAGACCCCAAGAGACCAAGTACTTC.

This clonotype was counted only a few times. The rearrangement joins TRBV3-1 to TRBJ2-4, with 13 bases that match TRBD2. The trim removed 0 bases at V and 3 bases at J, leaving 5 bases unmatched. This CDR3 spans 18 amino acids. Germline V CDR1 and CDR2: LGHDT, YNNKEL (reference sequence). The CDR3 nucleotides are TGTGCCAGCAGCCAAGAACTAGCGGGGGGGGATGACAAAAACATTCAGTACTTC. Residues: CASSQELAGGDDKNIQYF.

This rearrangement joins TRBV5-5 to TRBJ2-1; no reliable D call. Trimming shortened V by 4 bases and J by 3 bases, and 14 bases separated the two germline ends. The CDR3 is made up of 15 amino acids. Looked up from germline, CDR1 is SGHKS and CDR2 is YYEKEE (reference sequence). This chain's CDR3 is CASSNPGVRYNEQFF. The DNA of the CDR3 is TGTGCCAGCAGCAACCCGGGTGTCCGCTACAATGAGCAGTTCTTC.

The chain is built from TRBV5-1 and TRBJ2-5, with 10 bases lining up with TRBD2. The CDR3 extends over 15 amino acids. The germline V gene encodes CDR1 SGHRS and CDR2 YFSETQ. V lost 6 bases to trimming and J lost 0 bases; unmatched junction nucleotides: 5. Written as DNA, the CDR3 is TGCGCCAGCACTAGCGGGGGAGCGTACCAAGAGACCCAGTACTTC. Amino acid sequence: CASTSGGAYQETQYF.

This clonotype occurred many times. The gene calls are TRBV12-3 or TRBV12-4 and TRBJ2-5; no definite D call. This CDR3 comprises 12 residues. The V and J ends lost 5 bases and 5 bases respectively, with 9 bases between them. CDR3 in amino acids: CASSLIQETQYF. The CDR3 DNA sequence: TGTGCCAGCAGTCTGATCCAGGAGACCCAGTACTTC.

This sequence joins TRBV5-1 and TRBJ2-7; 8 bases align to TRBD1. Germline V gene data show CDR1 as SGHRS and CDR2 as YFSETQ. V shed 4 bases, J shed 2 bases, and the junction held 5 bases outside the gene matches. The CDR3 covers 14 residues. The CDR3 DNA sequence: TGCGCCAGCAGCGGGGGGACAGGAACCTACGAGCAGTACTTC. Translating it yields CASSGGTGTYEQYF.